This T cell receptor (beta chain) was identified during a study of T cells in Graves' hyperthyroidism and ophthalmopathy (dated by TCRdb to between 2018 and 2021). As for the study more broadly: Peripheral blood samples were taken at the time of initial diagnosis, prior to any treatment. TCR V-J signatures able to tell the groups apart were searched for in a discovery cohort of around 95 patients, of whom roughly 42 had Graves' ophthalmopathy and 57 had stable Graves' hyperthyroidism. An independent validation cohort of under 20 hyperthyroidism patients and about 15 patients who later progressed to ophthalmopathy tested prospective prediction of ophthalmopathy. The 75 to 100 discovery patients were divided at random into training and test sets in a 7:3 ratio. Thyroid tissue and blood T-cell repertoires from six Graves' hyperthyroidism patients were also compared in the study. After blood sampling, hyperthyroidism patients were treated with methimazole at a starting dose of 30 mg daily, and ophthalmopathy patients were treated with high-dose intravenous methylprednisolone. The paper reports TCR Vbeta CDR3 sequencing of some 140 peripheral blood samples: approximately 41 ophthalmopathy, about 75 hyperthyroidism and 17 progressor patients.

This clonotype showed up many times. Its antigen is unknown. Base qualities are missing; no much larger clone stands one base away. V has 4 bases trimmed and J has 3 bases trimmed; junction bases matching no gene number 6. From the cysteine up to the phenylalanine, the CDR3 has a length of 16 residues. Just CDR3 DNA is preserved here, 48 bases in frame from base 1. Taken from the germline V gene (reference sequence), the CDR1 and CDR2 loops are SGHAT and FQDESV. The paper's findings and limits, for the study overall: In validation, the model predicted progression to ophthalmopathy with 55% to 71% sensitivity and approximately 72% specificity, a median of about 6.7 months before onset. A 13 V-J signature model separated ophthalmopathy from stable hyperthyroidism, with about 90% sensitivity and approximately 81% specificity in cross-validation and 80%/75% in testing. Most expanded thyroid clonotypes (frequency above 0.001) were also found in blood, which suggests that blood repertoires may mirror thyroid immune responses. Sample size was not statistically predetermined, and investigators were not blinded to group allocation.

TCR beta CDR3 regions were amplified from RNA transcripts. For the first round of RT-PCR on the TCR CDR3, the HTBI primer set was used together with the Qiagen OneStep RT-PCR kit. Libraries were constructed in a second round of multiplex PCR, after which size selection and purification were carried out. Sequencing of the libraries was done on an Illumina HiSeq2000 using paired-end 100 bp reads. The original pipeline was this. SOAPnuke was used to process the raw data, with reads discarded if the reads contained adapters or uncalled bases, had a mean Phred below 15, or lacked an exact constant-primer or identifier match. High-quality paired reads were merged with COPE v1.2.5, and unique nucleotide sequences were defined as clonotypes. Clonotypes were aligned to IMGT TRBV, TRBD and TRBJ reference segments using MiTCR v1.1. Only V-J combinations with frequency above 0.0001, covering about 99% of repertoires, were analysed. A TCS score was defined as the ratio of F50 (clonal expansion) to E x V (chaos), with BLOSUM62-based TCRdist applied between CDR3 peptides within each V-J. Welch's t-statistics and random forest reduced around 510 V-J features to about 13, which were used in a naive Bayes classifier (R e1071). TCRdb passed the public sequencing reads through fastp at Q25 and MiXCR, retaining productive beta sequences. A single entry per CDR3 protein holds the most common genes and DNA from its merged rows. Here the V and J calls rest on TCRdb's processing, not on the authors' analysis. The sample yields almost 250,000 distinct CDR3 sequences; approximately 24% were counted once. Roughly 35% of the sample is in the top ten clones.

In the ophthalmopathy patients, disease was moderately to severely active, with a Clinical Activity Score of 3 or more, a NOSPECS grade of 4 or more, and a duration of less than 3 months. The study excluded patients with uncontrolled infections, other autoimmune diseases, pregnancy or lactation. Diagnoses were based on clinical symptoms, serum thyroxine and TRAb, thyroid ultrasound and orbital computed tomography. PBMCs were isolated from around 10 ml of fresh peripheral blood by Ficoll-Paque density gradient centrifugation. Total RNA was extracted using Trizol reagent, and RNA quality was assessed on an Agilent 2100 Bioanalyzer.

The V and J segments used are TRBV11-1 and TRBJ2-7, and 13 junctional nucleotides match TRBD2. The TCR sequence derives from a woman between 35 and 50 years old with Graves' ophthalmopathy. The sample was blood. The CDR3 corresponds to CASSSRTSGRYYEQYF. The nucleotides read TGTGCCAGCAGCTCCAGGACTAGCGGGAGATACTACGAGCAGTACTTC.